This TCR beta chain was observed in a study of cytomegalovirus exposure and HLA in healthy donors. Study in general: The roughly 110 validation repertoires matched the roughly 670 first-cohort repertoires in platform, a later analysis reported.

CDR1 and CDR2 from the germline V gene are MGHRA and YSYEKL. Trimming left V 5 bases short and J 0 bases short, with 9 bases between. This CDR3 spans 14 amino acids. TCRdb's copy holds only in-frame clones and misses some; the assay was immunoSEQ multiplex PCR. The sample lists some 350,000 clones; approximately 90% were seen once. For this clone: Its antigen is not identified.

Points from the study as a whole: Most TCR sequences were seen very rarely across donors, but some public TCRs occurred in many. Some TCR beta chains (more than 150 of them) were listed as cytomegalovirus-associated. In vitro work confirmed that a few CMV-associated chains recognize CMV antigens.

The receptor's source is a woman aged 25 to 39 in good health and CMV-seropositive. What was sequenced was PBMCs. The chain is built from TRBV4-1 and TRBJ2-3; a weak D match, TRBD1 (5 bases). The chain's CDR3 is CASSSRASTDTQYF. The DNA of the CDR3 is TGCGCCAGCAGCTCCAGGGCCAGCACAGATACGCAGTATTTT.